This T cell receptor beta chain was profiled in a study of blood T cell repertoires in COVID-19. Study-wide background: Donors in the United States, Italy and Spain gave samples during acute or convalescent COVID-19.

CDR1 is SGHTA, CDR2 FQGNSA, per germline. CDR3 length: 15 residues. V lost 3 bases and J lost 4; bases outside the gene matches: 2. As processed by the authors: Amplifying reference gene primers gave estimates of nucleated cell counts. Clones were sequenced by immunoSEQ multiplex PCR, and TCRdb holds only the in-frame ones, with some missing. D and trimming were read from the DNA, whereas the V and J calls and clone size are those reported in that table. The sample contains 150,000 to 200,000 clones, about 90% of which appear only once. The source is a man aged 45-65 years with acute or convalescent COVID-19. The genes are TRBV7-2 and TRBJ2-1; 11 bases are a match to TRBD2. Source material: peripheral blood. The CDR3 DNA follows: TGTGCCAGCAGCTTGGGACTAGCGGCTTACAATGAGCAGTTCTTC. Protein product: CASSLGLAAYNEQFF.